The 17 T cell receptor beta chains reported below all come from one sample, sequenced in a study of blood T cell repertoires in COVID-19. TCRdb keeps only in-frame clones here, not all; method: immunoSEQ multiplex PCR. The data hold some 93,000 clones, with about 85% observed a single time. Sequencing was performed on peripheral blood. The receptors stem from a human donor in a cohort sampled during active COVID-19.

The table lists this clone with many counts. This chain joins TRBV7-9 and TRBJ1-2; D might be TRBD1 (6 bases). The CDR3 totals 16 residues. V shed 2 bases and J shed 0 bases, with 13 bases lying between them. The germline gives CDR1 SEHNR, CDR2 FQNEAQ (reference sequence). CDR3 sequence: CASSLPTGQTNYGYTF. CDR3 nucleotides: TGTGCCAGCAGCTTACCGACAGGCCAGACTAACTATGGCTACACCTTC.

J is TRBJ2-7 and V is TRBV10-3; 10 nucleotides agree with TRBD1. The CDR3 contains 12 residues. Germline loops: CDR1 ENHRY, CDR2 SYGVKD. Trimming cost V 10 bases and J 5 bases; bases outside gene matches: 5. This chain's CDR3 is CATRTGGDEQYF. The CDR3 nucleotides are TGTGCCACGCGGACAGGGGGGGACGAGCAGTACTTC.

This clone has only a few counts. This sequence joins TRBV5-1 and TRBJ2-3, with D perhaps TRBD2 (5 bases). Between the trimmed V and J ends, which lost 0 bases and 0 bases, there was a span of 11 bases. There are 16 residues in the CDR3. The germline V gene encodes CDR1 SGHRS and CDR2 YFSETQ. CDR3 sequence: CASSLARADSTDTQYF. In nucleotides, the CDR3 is TGCGCCAGCAGCTTGGCGCGGGCGGACAGCACAGATACGCAGTATTTT.

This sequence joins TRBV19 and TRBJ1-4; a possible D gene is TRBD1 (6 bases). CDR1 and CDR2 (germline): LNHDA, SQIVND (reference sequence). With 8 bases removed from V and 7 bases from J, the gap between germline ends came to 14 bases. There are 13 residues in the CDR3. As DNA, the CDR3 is TGTGCCAGTTCACGGGGGGCGGGTGAAAAACTGTTTTTT. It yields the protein CASSRGAGEKLFF.

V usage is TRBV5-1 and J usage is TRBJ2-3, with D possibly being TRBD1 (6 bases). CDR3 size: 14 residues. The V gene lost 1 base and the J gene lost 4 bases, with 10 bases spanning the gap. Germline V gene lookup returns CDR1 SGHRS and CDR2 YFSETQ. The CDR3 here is CASSLTQGSDTQYF. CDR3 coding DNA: TGCGCCAGCAGCTTGACACAGGGTTCAGATACGCAGTATTTT.

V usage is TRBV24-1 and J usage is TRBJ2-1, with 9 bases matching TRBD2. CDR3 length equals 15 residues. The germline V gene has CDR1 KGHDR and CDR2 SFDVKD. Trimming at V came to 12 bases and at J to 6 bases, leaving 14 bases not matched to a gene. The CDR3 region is CAVGRLSGSVNEQFF. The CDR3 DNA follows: TGTGCCGTAGGAAGACTTAGCGGGAGTGTCAATGAGCAGTTCTTC.

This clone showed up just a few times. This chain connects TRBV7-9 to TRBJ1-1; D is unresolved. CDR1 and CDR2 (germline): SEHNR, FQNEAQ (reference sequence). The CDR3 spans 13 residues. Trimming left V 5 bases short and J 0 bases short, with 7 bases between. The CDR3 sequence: CASSQFMNTEAFF. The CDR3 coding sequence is TGTGCCAGCAGCCAATTCATGAACACTGAAGCTTTCTTT. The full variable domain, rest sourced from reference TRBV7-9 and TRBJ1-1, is DTGVSQNPRHKITKRGQNVTFRCDPISEHNRLYWYRQTLGQGPEFLTYFQNEAQLEKSRLLSDRFSAERPKGSFSTLEIQRTEQGDSAMYLCASSQFMNTEAFFGQGTRLTVV.

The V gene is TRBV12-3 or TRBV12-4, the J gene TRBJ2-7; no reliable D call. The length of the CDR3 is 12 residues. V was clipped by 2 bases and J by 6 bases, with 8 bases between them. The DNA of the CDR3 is TGTGCCAGCAGTTTACGACTTCCCGAGCAGTACTTC. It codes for CASSLRLPEQYF.

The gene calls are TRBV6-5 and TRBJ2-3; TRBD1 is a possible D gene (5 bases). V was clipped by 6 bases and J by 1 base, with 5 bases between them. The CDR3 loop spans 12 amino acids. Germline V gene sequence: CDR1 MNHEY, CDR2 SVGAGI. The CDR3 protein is CASRTGTDTQYF. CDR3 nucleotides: TGTGCCAGCAGGACAGGCACAGATACGCAGTATTTT.

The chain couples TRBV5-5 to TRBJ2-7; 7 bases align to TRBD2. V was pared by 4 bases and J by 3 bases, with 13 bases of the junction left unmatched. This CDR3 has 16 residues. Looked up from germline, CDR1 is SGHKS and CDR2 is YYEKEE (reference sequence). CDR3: CASSPDLADGCYEQYF. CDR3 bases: TGTGCCAGCAGCCCAGACCTAGCGGATGGATGCTACGAGCAGTACTTC.

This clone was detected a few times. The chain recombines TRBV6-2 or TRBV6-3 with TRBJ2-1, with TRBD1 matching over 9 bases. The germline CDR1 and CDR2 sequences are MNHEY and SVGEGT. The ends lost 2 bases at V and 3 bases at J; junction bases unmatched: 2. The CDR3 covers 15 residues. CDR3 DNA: TGTGCCAGCAGTTACGGGACAGGGTTCTACAATGAGCAGTTCTTC. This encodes CASSYGTGFYNEQFF.

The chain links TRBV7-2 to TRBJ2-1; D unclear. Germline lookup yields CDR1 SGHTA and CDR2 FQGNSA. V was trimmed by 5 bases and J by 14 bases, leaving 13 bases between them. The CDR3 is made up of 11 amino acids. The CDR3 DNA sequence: TGTGCCAGCAGCGCCCAGGTGATAGAGTTCTTC. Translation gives CASSAQVIEFF.

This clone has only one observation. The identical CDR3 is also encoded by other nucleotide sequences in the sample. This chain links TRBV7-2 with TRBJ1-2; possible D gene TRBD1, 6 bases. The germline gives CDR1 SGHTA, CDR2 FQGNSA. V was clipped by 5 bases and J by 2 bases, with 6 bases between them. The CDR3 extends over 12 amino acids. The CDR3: CASSGQNYGYTF. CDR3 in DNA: TGTGCCAGCAGCGGACAGAACTATGGCTACACCTTC.

The DNA of the CDR3 is TGTGCCAGCAGCGTAATGGGGAGGGAGCAGTTCTTC. This gives the protein CASSVMGREQFF. This sequence joins TRBV9 and TRBJ2-1, with TRBD2 as a possible D gene (6 bases). Deletions cut 1 base from V and 10 bases from J, with 9 bases between. The CDR3 spans 12 residues. From germline, CDR1 is SGDLS and CDR2 YYNGEE.

DNA of the CDR3: TGCGCCAGCAGCTTCGGGACAGGTCGGCAAGAGACCCAGTACTTC. It specifies CASSFGTGRQETQYF. This chain connects TRBV5-1 to TRBJ2-5; 8 bases fit TRBD1. This CDR3 is built from 15 residues. Germline lookup yields CDR1 SGHRS and CDR2 YFSETQ. With V trimmed by 2 bases and J by 2 bases, 5 bases remained unmatched.

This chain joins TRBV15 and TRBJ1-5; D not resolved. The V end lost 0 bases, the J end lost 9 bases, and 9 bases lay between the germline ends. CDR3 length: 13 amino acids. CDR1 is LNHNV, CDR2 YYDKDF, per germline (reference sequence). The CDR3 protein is CATSRDKAGPQHF. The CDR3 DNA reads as TGTGCCACCAGCAGAGATAAGGCGGGGCCCCAGCATTTT.

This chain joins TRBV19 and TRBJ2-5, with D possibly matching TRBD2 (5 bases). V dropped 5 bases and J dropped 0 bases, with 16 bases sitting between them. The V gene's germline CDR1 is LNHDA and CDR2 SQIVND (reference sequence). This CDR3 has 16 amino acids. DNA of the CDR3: TGTGCCAGTAGTCCCCGTCGAGCGGATGACCAAGAGACCCAGTACTTC. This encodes CASSPRRADDQETQYF.